This T cell receptor beta chain was captured in a study of T cells in localized non-small cell lung cancer. Points from the study as a whole: Uninvolved adjacent lung, not tumor, had the highest T cell clonality. Among blood samples, higher T cell density accompanied longer overall survival. Heterogeneity remains possible because sequencing was limited to only one tumor region. Turning up in adjacent lung were a median roughly 62 of the top 100 tumor clones.

Looked up from germline, CDR1 is ENHRY and CDR2 is SYGVKD. The V gene lost 3 bases and the J gene lost 4 bases, with 12 bases spanning the gap. CDR3 size: 14 residues. A note on this clone: Its target is not known.

Sequencing used immunoSEQ multiplex PCR; TCRdb keeps in-frame clones, though not all of them. Of 130,000 or so clones in the sample, about 90% were seen once. J is TRBJ1-2 and V is TRBV10-3; D may be TRBD1 (5 bases). This material consisted of peripheral blood, taken before any cancer treatment. This receptor was identified in a female donor older than 55 with stage I lung adenocarcinoma. CDR3 in amino acids: CAISDAREGYGYTF. CDR3 bases: TGTGCCATCAGTGACGCCAGGGAGGGCTATGGCTACACCTTC.